The text below deals with one T cell receptor beta chain. Its antigen is still unknown. This entry belongs to a study of T cells in localized non-small cell lung cancer. V trimming: 6 bases; J trimming: 5 bases; junction bases outside the gene matches: 10. The CDR3 is made up of 15 amino acids. Whole-study results and caveats: A median of around 60 clones ranked among the top 100 in tumor appeared in adjacent lung.

This table comes from immunoSEQ multiplex PCR, and its TCRdb copy is limited to in-frame clones, with some not included. The profile shows approximately 3,000 clones, about 24% of them singletons. The chain links TRBV6-7 to TRBJ2-1, with 7 bases matching TRBD2. TRBV6-7 is an open reading frame whose function is uncertain. The sample here was lung tumor tissue, taken before any cancer treatment. The sequence derives from a man aged 35 to 69 with stage I squamous cell lung carcinoma. The CDR3 loop reads CASRKTSWNDNEQFF. The CDR3 nucleotides are TGTGCCAGCAGGAAGACTAGCTGGAATGACAATGAGCAGTTCTTC.